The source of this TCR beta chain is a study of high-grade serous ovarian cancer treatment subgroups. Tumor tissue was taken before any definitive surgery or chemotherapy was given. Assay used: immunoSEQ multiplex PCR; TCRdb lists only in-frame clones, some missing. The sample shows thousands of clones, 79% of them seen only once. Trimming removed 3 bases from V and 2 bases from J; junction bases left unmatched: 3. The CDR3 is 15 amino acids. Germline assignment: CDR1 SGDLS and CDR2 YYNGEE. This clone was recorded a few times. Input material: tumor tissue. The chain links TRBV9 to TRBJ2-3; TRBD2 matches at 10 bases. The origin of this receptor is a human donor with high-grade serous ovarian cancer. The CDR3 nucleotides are TGTGCCAGCAGCGCGGGACTAGCGATCACAGATACGCAGTATTTT. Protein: CASSAGLAITDTQYF.